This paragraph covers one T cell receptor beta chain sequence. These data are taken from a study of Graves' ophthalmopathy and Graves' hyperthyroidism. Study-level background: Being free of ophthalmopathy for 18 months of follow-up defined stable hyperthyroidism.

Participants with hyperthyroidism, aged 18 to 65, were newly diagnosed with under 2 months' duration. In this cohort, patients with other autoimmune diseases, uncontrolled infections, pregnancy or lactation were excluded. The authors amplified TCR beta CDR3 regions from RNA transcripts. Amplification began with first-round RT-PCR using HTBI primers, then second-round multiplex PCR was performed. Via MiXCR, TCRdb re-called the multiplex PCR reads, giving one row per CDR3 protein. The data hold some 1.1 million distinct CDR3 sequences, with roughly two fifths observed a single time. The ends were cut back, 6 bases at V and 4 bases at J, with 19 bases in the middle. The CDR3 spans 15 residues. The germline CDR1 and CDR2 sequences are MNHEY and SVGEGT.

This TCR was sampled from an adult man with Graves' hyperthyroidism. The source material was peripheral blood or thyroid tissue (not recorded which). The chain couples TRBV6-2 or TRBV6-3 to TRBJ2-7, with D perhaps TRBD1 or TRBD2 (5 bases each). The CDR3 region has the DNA TGTGCCAGCAGCCGCCCGGGGACCCAGCTTTACGAGCAGTACTTC. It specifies CASSRPGTQLYEQYF.